The 12 T cell receptor beta chains below all came from one sample that was sequenced in a study of neurological immune-mediated disorders. TCRdb re-derived calls from the 5' RACE reads in MiXCR, one entry per CDR3 protein. Among tens of thousands of distinct CDR3 sequences listed, roughly 4% were seen once. The sample was PBMCs. These receptors were collected from a man aged 50-59 years with multiple sclerosis.

This clonotype was seen at least ten times. The chain uses TRBV20-1 and TRBJ2-3; TRBD2 matches 7 bases. The germline gives CDR1 DFQATT, CDR2 SNEGSKA (reference sequence). The trim removed 3 bases at V and 3 bases at J, leaving 0 bases unmatched. The CDR3 spans 12 residues. The DNA of the CDR3 is TGCAGTGCTAGGCGGGGGACAGATACGCAGTATTTT. Encoded protein: CSARRGTDTQYF.

The chain combines TRBV20-1 with TRBJ2-5; TRBD1 matches at 8 bases. CDR1 and CDR2 from the germline V gene are DFQATT and SNEGSKA (reference sequence). The CDR3 has 13 residues. Trimming removed 3 bases from V and 9 bases from J; junction bases left unmatched: 9. DNA of the CDR3: TGCAGTGCTAGTCCGGACAGGGAGATTTCCCAGTACTTC. Its protein product is CSASPDREISQYF.

In its sample, this clonotype was seen many times. The chain carries TRBV12-3 or TRBV12-4 and TRBJ1-5; D is ambiguous. This CDR3 contains 14 residues. The V end lost 3 bases, the J end lost 4 bases, and 10 bases lay between the germline ends. DNA of the CDR3: TGTGCCAGCAGTTTTGGTCAGAGAAATCAGCCCCAGCATTTT. Translating gives CASSFGQRNQPQHF.

This clonotype was observed many times. The V and J genes are TRBV6-5 and TRBJ1-5; no firm D call. Germline V gives CDR1 MNHEY, CDR2 SVGAGI. The V and J ends lost 2 bases and 9 bases respectively, with 11 bases between them. This CDR3 contains 13 residues. For the CDR3, the DNA is TGTGCCAGCAGTTACGGGTCCCAGAGGCCCCAGCATTTT. Protein: CASSYGSQRPQHF.

This clonotype was observed many times. The CDR3 region is CASSHRINYGYTF. The CDR3 nucleotides read TGTGCCAGCAGCCACAGGATTAACTATGGCTACACCTTC. V and J are TRBV7-2 and TRBJ1-2, with D perhaps TRBD1 (5 bases). The CDR3 contains 13 residues. Germline V gene sequence: CDR1 SGHTA, CDR2 FQGNSA. Trimming stripped 5 bases from V and 1 base from J, with 8 bases between.

To note about this clonotype: The junction departs from germline at one end; a sequencing error may be responsible. The V call is TRBV4-1, the J call TRBJ2-3; 9 bases match TRBD2. Germline V gene sequence: CDR1 MGHRA, CDR2 YSYEKL. The CDR3 consists of 14 residues. The CDR3 here is CASSLAGAGDTKYF. The CDR3, as DNA: TGCGCCAGCAGCTTAGCGGGGGCGGGAGATACGAAGTATTTT.

This clonotype showed up many times. The chain employs TRBV20-1 and TRBJ1-5; D is unresolved. The germline V and J ends were trimmed by 2 bases and 6 bases, with 11 bases remaining between them. Germline values: CDR1 DFQATT, CDR2 SNEGSKA (reference sequence). The CDR3 has 13 amino acids. CDR3 nucleotides: TGCAGTGCTAGACCATCGACCGGTCAGCCCCAGCATTTT. This sequence encodes CSARPSTGQPQHF.

This clonotype was observed many times. At one end, the junction sequence differs from germline, possibly due to a read error. The chain carries TRBV6-5 and TRBJ1-5; TRBD1 aligns across 7 bases. Germline-derived CDR1 and CDR2 are MNHEY and SVGAGI. This CDR3 is 17 amino acids long. The CDR3 region is CASSSTGFWASNQPQNF. DNA for the CDR3: TGTGCCAGCAGTTCGACAGGGTTTTGGGCGAGCAATCAGCCCCAGAATTTT.

In its sample, this clonotype was seen many times. CDR3: CASSPARTSAAETQYF. The CDR3 DNA reads TGTGCCAGCAGCCCAGCGAGGACTAGCGCCGCAGAGACCCAGTACTTC. V is TRBV7-9 and J is TRBJ2-5, with 9 bases lining up with TRBD2. This CDR3 spans 16 amino acids. Losses at the gene ends were 5 bases for V and 4 bases for J; bases not matched to a gene: 11. The V gene's germline CDR1 is SEHNR and CDR2 FQNEAQ (reference sequence). The variable domain in full, completed from reference TRBV7-9 and TRBJ2-5, reads DTGVSQNPRHKITKRGQNVTFRCDPISEHNRLYWYRQTLGQGPEFLTYFQNEAQLEKSRLLSDRFSAERPKGSFSTLEIQRTEQGDSAMYLCASSPARTSAAETQYFGPGTRLLVL.

The J gene is TRBJ1-2, the V gene TRBV7-9, with D tentatively TRBD1 (6 bases). With 1 base removed from V and 5 bases from J, the gap between germline ends came to 11 bases. The CDR3 has 14 residues. Germline CDR1 SEHNR, CDR2 FQNEAQ (reference sequence). The CDR3 here is CASSLEAQGYGYTF. DNA of the CDR3: TGTGCCAGCAGCTTAGAAGCACAGGGTTATGGCTACACCTTC. Based on the CDR3 plus reference TRBV7-9 and TRBJ1-2, the full variable domain is DTGVSQNPRHKITKRGQNVTFRCDPISEHNRLYWYRQTLGQGPEFLTYFQNEAQLEKSRLLSDRFSAERPKGSFSTLEIQRTEQGDSAMYLCASSLEAQGYGYTFGSGTRLTVV.

This clonotype showed up many times. The chain has TRBV5-1 and TRBJ1-2; D is possibly TRBD1 (5 bases). The CDR3 spans 14 residues. V lost 2 bases and J lost 8, with 16 bases in between. Germline CDR1 is SGHRS and CDR2 is YFSETQ. The chain's CDR3 is CASSFSGTGEGYTF. In DNA form, the CDR3 reads TGCGCCAGCAGCTTTTCAGGCACAGGCGAAGGCTACACCTTC.

The CDR3 DNA reads as TGTGCCAGCAGAGTACAGGGGGGGGATGAGCAGTTCTTC. Translation: CASRVQGGDEQFF. The rearrangement joins TRBV5-8 to TRBJ2-1; a weak D match, TRBD1 (8 bases). The CDR3 loop spans 13 amino acids. CDR1 SGHTS and CDR2 YDEGEE come from the germline V gene. V lost 5 bases to trimming and J lost 8 bases, with 14 bases between them.